What follows is one T cell receptor beta chain and its context. This specimen comes from a study of CD8+ T cells in alopecia areata. Extraction of RNA preceded its reverse transcription into cDNA, which served as the sequencing template. Produced via immunoSEQ multiplex PCR; TCRdb's table is partial and in-frame only. The sample lists about 110,000 clones, 55% to 60% occurring once. The sequenced sample consisted of NKG2D-low CD8+ T cells sorted from blood. This TCR came from a human donor with alopecia areata.

The CDR3 DNA reads as TGCACCACAGGAACAGATACGCAGTATTTT. Translating gives CTTGTDTQYF. This chain joins TRBV29-1 and TRBJ2-3; D is perhaps TRBD1 (5 bases). CDR3 size: 10 residues. CDR1 and CDR2 (germline): SQVTM, ANQGSEA.